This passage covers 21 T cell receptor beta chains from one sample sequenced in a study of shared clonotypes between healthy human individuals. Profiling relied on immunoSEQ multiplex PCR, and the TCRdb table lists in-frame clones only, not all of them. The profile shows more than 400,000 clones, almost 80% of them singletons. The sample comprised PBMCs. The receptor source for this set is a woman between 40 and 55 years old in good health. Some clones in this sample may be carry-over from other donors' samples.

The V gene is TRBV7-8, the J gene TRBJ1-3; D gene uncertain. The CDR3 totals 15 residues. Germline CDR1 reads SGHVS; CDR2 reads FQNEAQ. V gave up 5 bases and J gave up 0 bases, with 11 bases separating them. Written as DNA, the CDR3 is TGTGCCAGCAGCCGTCTCCCCAGCTCTGGAAACACCATATATTTT. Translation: CASSRLPSSGNTIYF. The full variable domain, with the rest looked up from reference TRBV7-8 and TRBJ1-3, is GAGVSQSPRYKVAKRGQDVALRCDPISGHVSLFWYQQALGQGPEFLTYFQNEAQLDKSGLPSDRFFAERPEGSVSTLKIQRTQQEDSAVYLCASSRLPSSGNTIYFGEGSWLTVV.

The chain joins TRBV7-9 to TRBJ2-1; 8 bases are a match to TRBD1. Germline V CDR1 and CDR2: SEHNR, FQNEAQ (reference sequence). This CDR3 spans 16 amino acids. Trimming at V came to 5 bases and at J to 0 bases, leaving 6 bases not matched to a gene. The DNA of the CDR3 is TGTGCCAGCAGCCGCAGACAGGGGCGCTCCTACAATGAGCAGTTCTTC. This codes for CASSRRQGRSYNEQFF.

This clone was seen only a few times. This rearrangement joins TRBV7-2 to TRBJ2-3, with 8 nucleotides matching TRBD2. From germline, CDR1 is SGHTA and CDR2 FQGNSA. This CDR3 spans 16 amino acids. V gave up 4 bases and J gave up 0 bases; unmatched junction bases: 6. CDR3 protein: CASSYYRGRSTDTQYF. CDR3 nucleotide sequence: TGTGCCAGCAGCTATTACCGCGGGAGGAGCACAGATACGCAGTATTTT.

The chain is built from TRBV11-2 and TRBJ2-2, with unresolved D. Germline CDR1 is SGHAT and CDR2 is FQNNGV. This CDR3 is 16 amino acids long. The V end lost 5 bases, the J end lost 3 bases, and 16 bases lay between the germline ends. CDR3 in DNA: TGTGCCAGCAGCCTCATCCGGGCTGGGGACACCGGGGAGCTGTTTTTT. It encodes CASSLIRAGDTGELFF.

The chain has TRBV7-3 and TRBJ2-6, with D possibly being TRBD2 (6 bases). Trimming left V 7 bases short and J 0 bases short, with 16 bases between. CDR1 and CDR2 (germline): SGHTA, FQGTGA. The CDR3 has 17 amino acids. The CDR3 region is CASTTLGGSSGANVLTF. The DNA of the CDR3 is TGTGCCAGCACAACCCTCGGGGGATCCTCTGGGGCCAACGTCCTGACTTTC.

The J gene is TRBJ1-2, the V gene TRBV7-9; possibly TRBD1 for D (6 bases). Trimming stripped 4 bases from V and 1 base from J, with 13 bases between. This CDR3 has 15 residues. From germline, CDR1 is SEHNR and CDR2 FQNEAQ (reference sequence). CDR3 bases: TGTGCCAGCAGCTCCCTACTACAGGGTAACTATGGCTACACCTTC. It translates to CASSSLLQGNYGYTF.

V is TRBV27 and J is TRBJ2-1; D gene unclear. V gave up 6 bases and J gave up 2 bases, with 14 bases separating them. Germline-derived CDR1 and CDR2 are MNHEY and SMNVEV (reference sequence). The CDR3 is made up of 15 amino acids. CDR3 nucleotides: TGTGCCAGCAGATTACCAGGAGCAGCCTACAATGAGCAGTTCTTC. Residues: CASRLPGAAYNEQFF.

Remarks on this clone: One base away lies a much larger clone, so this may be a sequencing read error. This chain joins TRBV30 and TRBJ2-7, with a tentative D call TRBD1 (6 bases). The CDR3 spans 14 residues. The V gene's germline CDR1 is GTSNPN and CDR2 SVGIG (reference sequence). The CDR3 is CAWSPGVGANEQHF. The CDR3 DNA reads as TGTGCCTGGAGTCCAGGGGTAGGGGCGAACGAGCAGCACTTC.

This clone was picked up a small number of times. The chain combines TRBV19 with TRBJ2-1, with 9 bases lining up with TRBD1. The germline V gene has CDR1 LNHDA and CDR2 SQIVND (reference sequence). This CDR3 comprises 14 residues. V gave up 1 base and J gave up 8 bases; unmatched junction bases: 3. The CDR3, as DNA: TGTGCCAGTAGTATAGGACAGGGGGTCGATGAGCAGTTCTTC. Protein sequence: CASSIGQGVDEQFF.

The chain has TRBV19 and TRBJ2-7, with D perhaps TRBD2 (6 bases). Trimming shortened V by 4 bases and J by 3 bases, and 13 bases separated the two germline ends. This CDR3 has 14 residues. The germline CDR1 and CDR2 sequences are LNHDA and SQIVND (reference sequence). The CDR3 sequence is CASSRGQGLYEQYF. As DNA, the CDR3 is TGTGCCAGTAGTAGGGGCCAGGGACTCTACGAGCAGTACTTC. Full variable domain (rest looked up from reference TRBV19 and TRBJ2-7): DGGITQSPKYLFRKEGQNVTLSCEQNLNHDAMYWYRQDPGQGLRLIYYSQIVNDFQKGDIAEGYSVSREKKESFPLTVTSAQKNPTAFYLCASSRGQGLYEQYFGPGTRLTVT.

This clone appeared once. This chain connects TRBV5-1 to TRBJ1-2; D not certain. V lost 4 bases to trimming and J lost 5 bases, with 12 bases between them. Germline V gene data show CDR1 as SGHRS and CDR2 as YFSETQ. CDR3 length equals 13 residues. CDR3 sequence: CASSDLVTYGYTF. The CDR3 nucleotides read TGCGCCAGCAGCGATTTAGTAACATATGGCTACACCTTC.

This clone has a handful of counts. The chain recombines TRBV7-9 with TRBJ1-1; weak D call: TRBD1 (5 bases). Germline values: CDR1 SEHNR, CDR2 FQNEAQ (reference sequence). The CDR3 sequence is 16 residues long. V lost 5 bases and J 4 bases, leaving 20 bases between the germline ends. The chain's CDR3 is CASSGDMIGGVTEAFF. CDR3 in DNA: TGTGCCAGCAGCGGAGACATGATCGGGGGAGTCACTGAAGCTTTCTTT.

The CDR3 DNA sequence: TGTGCCAGCAGCTTACGTCCCCGGCAGAACGACCAGGGAGTGACCTACGAGCAGTACTTC. It is translated as CASSLRPRQNDQGVTYEQYF. The chain has TRBV7-3 and TRBJ2-7, with D perhaps given as TRBD1 or TRBD2 (5 bases each). Per the germline V gene, CDR1 is SGHTA and CDR2 is FQGTGA. This CDR3 has 20 residues. Trimming stripped 2 bases from V and 2 bases from J, with 28 bases between.

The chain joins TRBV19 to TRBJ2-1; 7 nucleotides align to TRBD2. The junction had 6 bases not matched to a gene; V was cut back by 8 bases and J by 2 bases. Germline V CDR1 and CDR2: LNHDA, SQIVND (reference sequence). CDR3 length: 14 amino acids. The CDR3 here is CASCGGSTYNEQFF. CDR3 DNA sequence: TGTGCCAGTTGTGGCGGGAGCACCTACAATGAGCAGTTCTTC.

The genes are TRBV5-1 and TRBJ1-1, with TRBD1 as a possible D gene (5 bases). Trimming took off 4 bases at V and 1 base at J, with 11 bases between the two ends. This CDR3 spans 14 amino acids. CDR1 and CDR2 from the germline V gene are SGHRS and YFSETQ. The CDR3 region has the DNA TGCGCCAGCAGCAGGGACTTTAGGAACACTGAAGCTTTCTTT. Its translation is CASSRDFRNTEAFF. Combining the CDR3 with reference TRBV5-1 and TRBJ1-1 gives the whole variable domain KAGVTQTPRYLIKTRGQQVTLSCSPISGHRSVSWYQQTPGQGLQFLFEYFSETQRNKGNFPGRFSGRQFSNSRSEMNVSTLELGDSALYLCASSRDFRNTEAFFGQGTRLTVV.

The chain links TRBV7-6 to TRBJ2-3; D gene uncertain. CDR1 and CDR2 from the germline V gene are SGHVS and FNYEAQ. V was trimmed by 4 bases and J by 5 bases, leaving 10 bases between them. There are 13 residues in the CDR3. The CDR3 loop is CASSSTWGDTQYF. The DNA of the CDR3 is TGTGCCAGCAGCTCGACATGGGGAGATACGCAGTATTTT.

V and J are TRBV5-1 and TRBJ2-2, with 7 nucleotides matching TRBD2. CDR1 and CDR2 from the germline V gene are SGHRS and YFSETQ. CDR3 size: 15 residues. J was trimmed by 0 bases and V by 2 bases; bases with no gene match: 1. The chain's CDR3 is CASSFTSANTGELFF. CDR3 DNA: TGCGCCAGCAGCTTCACTAGCGCGAACACCGGGGAGCTGTTTTTT.

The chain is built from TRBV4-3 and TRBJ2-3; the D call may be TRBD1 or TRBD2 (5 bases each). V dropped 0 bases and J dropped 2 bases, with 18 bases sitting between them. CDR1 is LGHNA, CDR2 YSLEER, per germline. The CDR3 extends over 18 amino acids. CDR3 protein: CASSQEGLRGGYTDTQYF. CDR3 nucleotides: TGCGCCAGCAGCCAAGAAGGTTTGAGGGGCGGGTACACAGATACGCAGTATTTT.

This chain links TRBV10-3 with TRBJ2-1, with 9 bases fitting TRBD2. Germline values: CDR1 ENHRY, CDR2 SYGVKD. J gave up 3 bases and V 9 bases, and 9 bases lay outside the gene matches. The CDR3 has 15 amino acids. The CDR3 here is CAIQSGTSSYNEQFF. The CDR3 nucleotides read TGTGCCATTCAATCCGGGACTAGCAGCTACAATGAGCAGTTCTTC.

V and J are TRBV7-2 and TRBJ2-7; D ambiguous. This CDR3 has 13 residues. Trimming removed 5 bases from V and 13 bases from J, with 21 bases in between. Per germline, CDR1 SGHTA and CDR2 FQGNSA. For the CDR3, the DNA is TGTGCCAGCAGCCCCACTCCAGAAACTCAGATATACTTC. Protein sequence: CASSPTPETQIYF.

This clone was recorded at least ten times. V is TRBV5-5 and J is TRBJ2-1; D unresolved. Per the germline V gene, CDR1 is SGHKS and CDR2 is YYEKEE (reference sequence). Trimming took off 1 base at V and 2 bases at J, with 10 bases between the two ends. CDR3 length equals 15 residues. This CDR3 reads CASSLRQATYNEQFF. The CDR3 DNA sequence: TGTGCCAGCAGCTTGAGGCAAGCCACCTACAATGAGCAGTTCTTC. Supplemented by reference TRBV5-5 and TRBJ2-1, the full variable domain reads DAGVTQSPTHLIKTRGQQVTLRCSPISGHKSVSWYQQVLGQGPQFIFQYYEKEERGRGNFPDRFSARQFPNYSSELNVNALLLGDSALYLCASSLRQATYNEQFFGPGTRLTVL.